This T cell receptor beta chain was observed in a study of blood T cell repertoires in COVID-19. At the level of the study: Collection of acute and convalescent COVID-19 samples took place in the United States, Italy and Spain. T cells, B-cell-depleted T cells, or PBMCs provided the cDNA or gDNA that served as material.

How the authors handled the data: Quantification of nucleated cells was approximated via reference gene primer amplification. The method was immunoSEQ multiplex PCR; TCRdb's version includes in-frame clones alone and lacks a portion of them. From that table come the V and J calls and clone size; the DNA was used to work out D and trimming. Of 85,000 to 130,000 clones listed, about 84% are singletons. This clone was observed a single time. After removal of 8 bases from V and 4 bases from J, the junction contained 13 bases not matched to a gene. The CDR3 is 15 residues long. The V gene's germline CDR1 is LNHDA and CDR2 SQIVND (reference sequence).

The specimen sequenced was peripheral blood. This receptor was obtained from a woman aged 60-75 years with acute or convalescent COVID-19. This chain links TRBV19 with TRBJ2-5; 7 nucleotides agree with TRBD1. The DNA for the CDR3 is TGTGCCAGTTCAGCCACAGGGGTAGTAGGAGAGACCCAGTACTTC. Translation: CASSATGVVGETQYF.